These T cell receptor beta chains were read from a single sample in a study of T cells in Graves' hyperthyroidism and ophthalmopathy. Each CDR3 protein gets one entry after TCRdb re-called the multiplex PCR reads with MiXCR. The sample records hundreds of thousands of distinct CDR3 sequences, 38% being singletons. Material for sequencing was blood. The receptors originated from a man between 18 and 29 years old with Graves' hyperthyroidism. The conserved cysteine and the conserved F or W are not part of the CDR3 here.

V gene,J gene,CDR3 protein
TRBV12-3/TRBV12-4,TRBJ2-2,ASSLSDRNTGELF
TRBV4-2,TRBJ1-1,ASSQVTGLNTEAF
TRBV11-2,TRBJ2-7,ASTRRGEQY
TRBV20-1,TRBJ1-5,SARAQGEWQPQH
TRBV7-9,TRBJ1-1,ASSSSEGLDAEAF
TRBV14,TRBJ1-1,ASSPQGIITEAF
TRBV19,TRBJ2-5,ARRLAGHQETQY
TRBV5-6,TRBJ2-6,ASSLGTPGRANVLT
TRBV20-1,TRBJ1-1,SASAVGGNTEAF
TRBV29-1,TRBJ1-3,SVATGNSGNTIY
TRBV2,TRBJ2-5,ASSDTSGPKTQY
TRBV12-3/TRBV12-4,TRBJ1-1,ASSQTTVENEAF
TRBV9,TRBJ1-2,ASSPPGAGVYGYT
TRBV20-1,TRBJ1-6,SAGGFNSPLH
TRBV11-2,TRBJ1-1,ASSLASLLGSEAF
TRBV9,TRBJ1-4,ASSPTGSNEKLF